This entry lists 20 T cell receptor beta chains sequenced from one sample in a study of technical replicates of blood from several donors. Clones were sequenced by immunoSEQ multiplex PCR, and TCRdb holds only the in-frame ones, with some missing. The table has approximately 49,000 clones, about 93% seen once. The sequencing input was PBMCs. These receptors originate from a human donor in good health. Some clones in this sample may be carry-over from other donors' samples.

The CDR3 region has the DNA TGTGCCAGCTCGGCGGACAGGGGTAACACTGAAGCTTTCTTT. It specifies CASSADRGNTEAFF. The rearrangement links TRBV18 to TRBJ1-1; TRBD1 agrees at 9 bases. The length of the CDR3 is 14 residues. Germline values: CDR1 KGHSH, CDR2 LQKENI. With 6 bases clipped from V and 2 bases from J, the junction kept 4 bases outside the gene matches.

J is TRBJ2-5 and V is TRBV27; 11 nucleotides line up with TRBD2. The CDR3 loop spans 15 amino acids. Germline CDR1 is MNHEY and CDR2 is SMNVEV (reference sequence). J gave up 2 bases and V 4 bases, and 3 bases lay outside the gene matches. The DNA of the CDR3 is TGTGCCAGCAGTTCCGGACTAGCGGGTCAAGAGACCCAGTACTTC. Protein product: CASSSGLAGQETQYF.

This clone appeared a single time. The genes are TRBV4-3 and TRBJ1-2, with D maybe TRBD1 (5 bases). Germline loops: CDR1 LGHNA, CDR2 YSLEER. The V end lost 0 bases, the J end lost 5 bases, and 10 bases lay between the germline ends. This CDR3 comprises 14 residues. The CDR3 region has the DNA TGCGCCAGCAGCCAAGATGACAGCCTATATGGCTACACCTTC. Translation gives CASSQDDSLYGYTF.

CDR3 nucleotide sequence: TGTGCCAGCAGCCCATATGCCTCCAGGGTCGTCCTTCTAGGTGAAGCTTTCTTT. Amino acids: CASSPYASRVVLLGEAFF. The chain employs TRBV7-9 and TRBJ1-1, with D tentatively TRBD1 (5 bases). Trimming cost V 5 bases and J 7 bases, with 29 bases left between them. The CDR3 loop spans 18 amino acids. Germline V gives CDR1 SEHNR, CDR2 FQNEAQ (reference sequence).

J is TRBJ2-1 and V is TRBV9; TRBD2 matches 12 bases. Germline loops: CDR1 SGDLS, CDR2 YYNGEE. This CDR3 contains 18 residues. Trimming at V came to 1 base and at J to 0 bases, leaving 5 bases not matched to a gene. The CDR3 bases are TGTGCCAGCAGCGTAACTAGCGGGGGGTCGAGCTCCTACAATGAGCAGTTCTTC. The encoded protein is CASSVTSGGSSSYNEQFF.

This clone was found once. The CDR3 nucleotides read TGTGCCAGCAGCGACTCCGGGACAGGGGACACTGAAGCTTTCTTT. Translation: CASSDSGTGDTEAFF. The chain joins TRBV7-6 to TRBJ1-1; 10 bases fit TRBD1. CDR1 is SGHVS, CDR2 FNYEAQ, per germline. CDR3 length equals 15 residues. J was trimmed by 3 bases and V by 5 bases; bases with no gene match: 6.

V gene TRBV6-4 combines with J gene TRBJ1-1; D remains unclear. V was pared by 2 bases and J by 4 bases, with 8 bases between. The CDR3 loop spans 13 amino acids. Germline V gene lookup returns CDR1 MRHNA and CDR2 SNTAGT. The CDR3 DNA is TGTGCCAGCAGTGACGGGGAGGGCACTGAAGCTTTCTTT. Translating it yields CASSDGEGTEAFF.

Notes on this clone: This CDR3 is also generated by other DNA sequences in the sample. The chain has TRBV5-1 and TRBJ1-1; D unclear. V gave up 7 bases and J gave up 3 bases, with 16 bases separating them. There are 14 residues in the CDR3. Germline-derived CDR1 and CDR2 are SGHRS and YFSETQ. CDR3 amino acids: CASSLGGGYTEAFF. DNA for the CDR3: TGCGCCAGCTCGTTGGGAGGAGGGTACACTGAAGCTTTCTTT.

The rearrangement joins TRBV6-6 to TRBJ2-2; 9 bases map to TRBD2. V lost 6 bases to trimming and J lost 0 bases; unmatched junction nucleotides: 5. Germline V gene data show CDR1 as MNHNY and CDR2 as SVGAGI (reference sequence). The CDR3 totals 16 residues. The CDR3 DNA reads as TGTGCCAGCAGGACTAGCGGAAACGCGAACACCGGGGAGCTGTTTTTT. Translation gives CASRTSGNANTGELFF.

The rearrangement joins TRBV11-3 to TRBJ2-3, with unresolved D. Between the trimmed V and J ends, which lost 4 bases and 8 bases, there was a span of 10 bases. The germline V gene encodes CDR1 SGHNT and CDR2 YENEEA. The CDR3 loop spans 12 amino acids. The CDR3 sequence: CASSSAERTQYF. CDR3 DNA: TGTGCCAGCAGCTCCGCCGAGCGTACGCAGTATTTT.

The chain is built from TRBV7-3 and TRBJ2-6; 7 bases map to TRBD1. The CDR3 totals 19 residues. The germline V gene has CDR1 SGHTA and CDR2 FQGTGA. V shed 2 bases, J shed 3 bases, and the junction held 13 bases outside the gene matches. This chain's CDR3 is CASSLVPYFTGVGANVLTF. The CDR3 DNA reads TGTGCCAGCAGCTTAGTACCCTACTTCACAGGGGTTGGGGCCAACGTCCTGACTTTC.

The chain carries TRBV5-4 and TRBJ2-3; 13 nucleotides match TRBD2. Per germline, CDR1 SGHNT and CDR2 YYREEE (reference sequence). The CDR3 length is 15 residues. With 4 bases clipped from V and 5 bases from J, the junction kept 4 bases outside the gene matches. The CDR3 protein is CASSRTSGGLDTQYF. CDR3 DNA sequence: TGTGCCAGCAGCAGGACTAGCGGGGGATTAGATACGCAGTATTTT.

This clone turned up a few times. The V and J genes are TRBV5-1 and TRBJ1-2; 9 positions match TRBD1. V gave up 1 base and J gave up 6 bases; unmatched junction bases: 7. Germline values: CDR1 SGHRS, CDR2 YFSETQ. The CDR3 spans 15 residues. The CDR3 sequence: CASSLTGGLVDGYTF. CDR3 bases: TGCGCCAGCAGCTTGACAGGGGGCTTGGTCGATGGCTACACCTTC.

The chain uses TRBV19 and TRBJ1-3; 9 bases align to TRBD1. The CDR3 has 20 amino acids. V was clipped by 0 bases and J by 4 bases; unmatched bases: 16. Germline V gives CDR1 LNHDA, CDR2 SQIVND (reference sequence). CDR3: CASSIDPGTGTVSGGNTIYF. CDR3 coding DNA: TGTGCCAGTAGTATAGACCCAGGGACAGGGACGGTAAGCGGGGGAAACACCATATATTTT.

The chain combines TRBV5-1 with TRBJ2-1; 12 bases fit TRBD2. The V and J ends lost 0 bases and 8 bases, in that order; junction bases with no gene match: 12. The CDR3 length is 18 residues. Germline CDR1 and CDR2: SGHRS and YFSETQ. The CDR3 region has the DNA TGCGCCAGCAGCTTGGCCCCCTTTCCACTAGCGGGGGGTGATGAGCAGTTCTTC. It specifies CASSLAPFPLAGGDEQFF. The full variable domain, with the rest looked up from reference TRBV5-1 and TRBJ2-1, is KAGVTQTPRYLIKTRGQQVTLSCSPISGHRSVSWYQQTPGQGLQFLFEYFSETQRNKGNFPGRFSGRQFSNSRSEMNVSTLELGDSALYLCASSLAPFPLAGGDEQFFGPGTRLTVL.

This chain links TRBV10-3 with TRBJ2-1, with D tentatively TRBD2 (6 bases). The germline CDR1 and CDR2 sequences are ENHRY and SYGVKD. CDR3 length equals 19 residues. The germline V and J ends were trimmed by 4 bases and 0 bases, with 22 bases remaining between them. The CDR3 is CAISGRWGDSSSSYNEQFF. CDR3 coding DNA: TGTGCCATCAGTGGGAGGTGGGGGGACTCCAGCAGCTCCTACAATGAGCAGTTCTTC.

This clone was recorded only once. The rearrangement uses TRBV7-6 and TRBJ1-3, with 10 bases lining up with TRBD1. Germline CDR1 and CDR2: SGHVS and FNYEAQ. V lost 1 base, J lost 2 bases, and 8 bases stayed unmatched. This CDR3 spans 18 amino acids. CDR3: CASSLVFDRGLTGNTIYF. As DNA, the CDR3 is TGTGCCAGCAGCTTAGTCTTCGACAGGGGGCTGACTGGAAACACCATATATTTT.

The chain uses TRBV27 and TRBJ2-7; TRBD1 agrees at 8 bases. Trimming removed 3 bases from V and 5 bases from J; junction bases left unmatched: 9. CDR1 MNHEY and CDR2 SMNVEV come from the germline V gene (reference sequence). CDR3 length equals 15 residues. CDR3 sequence: CASSLVETGANEQYF. The CDR3 DNA follows: TGTGCCAGCAGTTTGGTCGAGACAGGGGCCAACGAGCAGTACTTC.

This clone was picked up one time. This sequence joins TRBV30 and TRBJ1-3, with D unclear. With 3 bases removed from V and 3 bases from J, the gap between germline ends came to 12 bases. Germline CDR1 GTSNPN, CDR2 SVGIG (reference sequence). The CDR3 is made up of 14 amino acids. Here the CDR3 DNA reads TGTGCCTGGAGGGGATTTGGGAGTGGAAACACCATATATTTT. Protein sequence: CAWRGFGSGNTIYF.

This chain connects TRBV15 to TRBJ2-7, with D maybe TRBD2 (7 bases). The V end lost 0 bases, the J end lost 7 bases, and 16 bases lay between the germline ends. The CDR3 is 15 amino acids. Germline CDR1 LNHNV, CDR2 YYDKDF (reference sequence). The CDR3 loop reads CATSRDWGGAREQYF. The CDR3 coding sequence is TGTGCCACCAGCAGAGATTGGGGGGGGGCGAGGGAGCAGTACTTC.